The clone carrying this TCR beta chain was recorded at least ten times. The antigen remains unidentified. This entry comes from a study of T cell repertoires in cytomegalovirus infection. Looking at the study overall: Both a matching HLA type and CMV infection were indicated by public TCR beta signatures. The study's findings and limits: It was HLA-C-restricted CMV-specific TCR beta clonotypes that dominated the response ex vivo.

Trimming left V 3 bases short and J 4 bases short, with 7 bases between. This CDR3 spans 13 amino acids. One entry per CDR3 protein, called by TCRdb with MiXCR from the reads. The repertoire holds 70,000 to 75,000 distinct CDR3 sequences, with just under 4% as singletons. Material: PBMCs. This sequence joins TRBV12-3 or TRBV12-4 and TRBJ1-5; D uncertain. This receptor was obtained from a human donor in good health (CMV status not recorded). Some clones in this sample may be carry-over from other donors' samples. This CDR3 is CASSFSGNQPQHF. The CDR3 bases are TGTGCCAGCAGTTTTTCGGGGAATCAGCCCCAGCATTTT.